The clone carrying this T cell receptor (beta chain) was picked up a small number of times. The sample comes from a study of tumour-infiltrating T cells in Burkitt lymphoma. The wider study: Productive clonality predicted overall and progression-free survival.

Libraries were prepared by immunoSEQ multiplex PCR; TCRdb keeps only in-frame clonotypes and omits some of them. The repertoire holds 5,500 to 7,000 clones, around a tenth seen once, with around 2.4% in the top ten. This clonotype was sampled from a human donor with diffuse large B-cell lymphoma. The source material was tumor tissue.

CDR3 bases: TGCGCCAGCAGCTTGGTTGGCGGTAGCTCCTACAATGAGCAGTTCTTC. It specifies CASSLVGGSSYNEQFF. The chain joins TRBV5-1 to TRBJ2-1; D not resolved. From germline, CDR1 is SGHRS and CDR2 YFSETQ. V shed 0 bases and J shed 0 bases, with 10 bases lying between them. The CDR3 covers 16 residues.